This TCR beta chain derives from a study of early T cells in non-severe SARS-CoV-2 infection. There are many counts of this clonotype. Individual cDNA molecules carried attached unique molecular identifiers. TCRdb processed the 5' RACE reads anew with MiXCR; each CDR3 protein has one entry. The sample lists tens of thousands of distinct CDR3 sequences; approximately 12% were seen once. V dropped 0 bases and J dropped 2 bases, with 6 bases sitting between them. The CDR3 runs 14 residues. The germline gives CDR1 SGHAT, CDR2 FQNNGV. The specimen was whole blood. The chain links TRBV11-2 to TRBJ2-3, with D uncertain. This clonotype originated in an adult who was a healthcare worker with PCR-confirmed SARS-CoV-2 infection or an uninfected control (not recorded which). The CDR3 is CASSLDAFTDTQYF. The CDR3 nucleotides read TGTGCCAGCAGCTTAGATGCCTTCACAGATACGCAGTATTTT.